This entry features one T cell receptor beta chain sequence. These data belong to a study of shared clonotypes between healthy human individuals. V shed 6 bases and J shed 11 bases, with 16 bases lying between them. Germline lookup yields CDR1 MNHNY and CDR2 SVGAGI (reference sequence). The CDR3 extends over 12 amino acids. Measured with immunoSEQ multiplex PCR; TCRdb has only the in-frame clones, and not every one. The sample holds more than 2,000,000 clones, more than 80% seen once. The sequenced sample consisted of naive CD4+ T cells from PBMCs. The sample's subset: CD45RA+ positively selected. The sequence was collected from a man younger than 35 in good health. Some clones in this sample may be carry-over from other donors' samples. The chain is built from TRBV6-6 and TRBJ1-1; tentative D call: TRBD1 (6 bases). CDR3 sequence: CASRSTGSNAFF. The CDR3 region has the DNA TGTGCCAGCAGGTCAACAGGGTCTAACGCTTTCTTT.